This record concerns one TCR beta chain sequence. Its target is not known. An end of the junction differs from the germline gene, which may be a read error. The sample comes from a study of T cell repertoires in cytomegalovirus infection. Across the whole study: CMV epitopes in the study were HLA-C-restricted (recently identified) and HLA-B-restricted (well studied). Public TCR beta signature analysis indicated the presence of both CMV infection and matching HLA type.

TCRdb reprocessed the reads with MiXCR, giving one entry per CDR3 protein. Seen here are 45,000 to 65,000 distinct CDR3 sequences, roughly 21% observed once, and the top ten hold about 82%. Findings and caveats of the study: Summed frequency of shared TCR beta families picked out CMV carriers who also had the relevant HLA. Clonotypes of TCR beta that were HLA-C-restricted and CMV-specific dominated the ex vivo response.

The receptor was isolated from a human donor in good health (CMV status not recorded). Some clones in this sample may be carry-over from other donors' samples. The material was CD8+ T cells from cultured PBMCs, obtained from culture after CMV antigen stimulation.

The CDR3 DNA reads as TGTGCCAGTAGGGAAAGCGGGGGGGCGTTTTCAACAGATGCGCAGTATTTT. This sequence encodes CASRESGGAFSTDAQYF. The rearrangement links TRBV19 to TRBJ2-3; 10 bases fit TRBD2. This CDR3 is built from 17 residues. From germline, CDR1 is LNHDA and CDR2 SQIVND (reference sequence).